These 6 T cell receptor beta chains share one sample of origin, sequenced in a study of vaccination and CD4 T cells after COVID-19. MiXCR, run by TCRdb on the PCR reads, gives a single entry per CDR3 protein. Among tens of thousands of distinct CDR3 sequences, about 46% were seen once, and the ten largest hold about 5.8%. Time point indicated: late sampling 161 to 241 days after vaccination in three convalescent patients. The specimen was CD4+ T cells from blood, collected about 7 months after SARS-CoV-2 vaccination. All receptors derive from a human donor who had recovered from COVID-19.

V gene TRBV28 combines with J gene TRBJ1-2; a weak D match, TRBD1 (6 bases). The CDR3 spans 13 residues. The germline CDR1 and CDR2 sequences are MDHEN and SYDVKM. Trimming cost V 7 bases and J 3 bases, with 12 bases left between them. CDR3 sequence: CASMDSTDYGYTF. CDR3 DNA: TGTGCCAGCATGGACAGTACGGACTATGGCTACACCTTC.

V gene TRBV20-1 combines with J gene TRBJ2-7, with a weak D call TRBD2 (7 bases). This CDR3 spans 12 amino acids. Per germline, CDR1 DFQATT and CDR2 SNEGSKA (reference sequence). The CDR3 spells CSLGGGPYEQYF. CDR3 sequence (DNA): TGCAGCCTAGGGGGGGGGCCCTACGAGCAGTACTTC.

This clonotype is judged medium-sized. The gene calls are TRBV27 and TRBJ2-3; 12 positions agree with TRBD2. Per germline, CDR1 MNHEY and CDR2 SMNVEV (reference sequence). V lost 2 bases to trimming and J lost 3 bases; unmatched junction nucleotides: 0. The CDR3 contains 15 residues. The chain's CDR3 is CASSLGTSGTDTQYF. For the CDR3, the DNA is TGTGCCAGCAGTTTAGGGACTAGCGGGACAGATACGCAGTATTTT.

This rearrangement joins TRBV5-4 to TRBJ2-5, with 10 bases fitting TRBD2. V shed 4 bases and J 5 bases; nucleotides not matched to a gene: 20. CDR1 is SGHNT and CDR2 is YYREEE in the germline V gene (reference sequence). The length of the CDR3 is 19 residues. The CDR3 nucleotides are TGTGCCAGCAGCGGAGGGCTAGCGGGAGTAGGCTGGCTAGAGGAGACCCAGTACTTC. Protein product: CASSGGLAGVGWLEETQYF.

This clonotype was counted a single time. V and J are TRBV4-1 and TRBJ2-7; the match to TRBD1 covers 8 bases. Trimming at V came to 0 bases and at J to 2 bases, leaving 6 bases not matched to a gene. CDR3 length: 16 amino acids. Germline CDR1 reads MGHRA; CDR2 reads YSYEKL. The CDR3 loop reads CASSQEVQGVAYEQYF. CDR3 bases: TGCGCCAGCAGCCAAGAGGTACAGGGGGTGGCCTACGAGCAGTACTTC.

The V call is TRBV6-1, the J call TRBJ2-6, with D hard to call. Looked up from germline, CDR1 is MNHNS and CDR2 is SASEGT. V was clipped by 4 bases and J by 4 bases, with 8 bases between them. The CDR3 length is 14 residues. In DNA form, the CDR3 reads TGTGCCAGCAGTGCGGGTACCGGGGCCAACGTCCTGACTTTC. Its protein product is CASSAGTGANVLTF.